This TCR beta chain was captured in a study of identical twins. Findings and limits, study-wide: The degree of excess twin sharing was weaker in beta out-of-frame sequences. Invariant T cells like MAIT and iNKT could partly confound the zero-insertion analyses. Carriage of fewer insertions was seen in abundant cord blood beta clonotypes, whereas memory repertoires showed none.

This clonotype was detected a few times. Its antigen is unidentified. Each cDNA held unique molecular identifiers, and template switching gave it a universal primer site. TCRdb ran MiXCR on the 5' RACE reads and lists one entry per CDR3 protein. The sample carries just under 650,000 distinct CDR3 sequences, 7.1% recorded once. The data also belong to a second study, concerning yellow fever vaccine responses in identical twins.

This sequence originates from a woman under 30 in good health. Source material: PBMCs.

CDR3 region: CSARVNTGGGEQFF. For the CDR3, the DNA is TGCAGTGCTAGAGTGAATACAGGCGGTGGTGAGCAGTTCTTC. The gene calls are TRBV20-1 and TRBJ2-1; D possibly corresponds to TRBD1 (5 bases). Germline CDR1 DFQATT, CDR2 SNEGSKA (reference sequence). The CDR3 has 14 residues. V lost 1 base, J lost 9 bases, and 16 bases lay in between.